This T cell receptor beta chain was sequenced in a study of molecular identifiers for immune sequencing clone quantification. There are 16 residues in the CDR3. Germline CDR1 reads SGDLS; CDR2 reads YYNGEE. One entry per CDR3 protein, called by TCRdb with MiXCR from the PCR reads. The sample comprises under 650,000 distinct CDR3 sequences, just under 20% of which are singletons, and roughly 0.9% rests with the top ten. In the case of this clonotype: A read error may be the cause here, since a much bigger clone is one base away.

The J gene is TRBJ2-3, the V gene TRBV9; D remains ambiguous. Sequenced material: naive CD8+ T cells from blood, with Jurkat cell RNA spiked in. As for subset: FACS-sorted CD8+CD4-CCR7+CD45RA+ naive T cells. The sequence came from a human donor in good health. Some libraries in this study had Jurkat cell RNA spiked in. CDR3 sequence reads: CASSTYTGLSTDAQYF. CDR3 sequence (DNA): TGTGCCAGCAGCACGTACACGGGCCTCTCAACAGATGCGCAGTATTTT.